This T cell receptor beta chain appears in the sequencing data of a study of T cells in Graves' hyperthyroidism and ophthalmopathy (dated by TCRdb to between 2018 and 2020). With regard to the full study: Peripheral blood was collected at initial diagnosis, before any treatment. Whether ophthalmopathy could be predicted prospectively was tested in an independent validation cohort made up of approximately 19 hyperthyroidism patients plus 17 patients who later progressed to ophthalmopathy. To identify TCR V-J signatures that set the groups apart, the researchers used a discovery cohort of 100 patients, made up of 43 with Graves' ophthalmopathy and 55 to 65 with stable Graves' hyperthyroidism. The paper describes TCR Vbeta CDR3 sequencing of about 140 peripheral blood samples, made up of fewer than 50 ophthalmopathy patients, 70 to 75 hyperthyroidism patients and around 17 progressor patients. The study also compared thyroid tissue and blood T-cell repertoires from several Graves' hyperthyroidism patients. The 90 to 100 discovery patients were randomly divided into training and test sets at a 7:3 ratio. After blood sampling, hyperthyroidism patients were treated with methimazole at a starting dose of 30 mg daily, and ophthalmopathy patients were treated with high-dose intravenous methylprednisolone.

Broad study findings and their caveats: Ophthalmopathy was separated from stable hyperthyroidism by a 13 V-J signature model, with around 90% sensitivity and about 81% specificity obtained in cross-validation and 80%/75% obtained in testing. Sample size was not statistically predetermined, and blinding of investigators to group allocation was not performed. During validation, the model predicted progression to ophthalmopathy a median of approximately six months ahead of onset, with more than 60% sensitivity and 72% to 80% specificity. Most expanded thyroid clonotypes (frequency above 0.001) were also found in blood, which suggests that blood repertoires may mirror thyroid immune responses.

In the ophthalmopathy patients, disease was moderately to severely active, with a Clinical Activity Score of 3 or more, a NOSPECS grade of 4 or more, and a duration of less than 3 months. Any patient with an uncontrolled infection, another autoimmune disease, pregnancy or lactation was excluded. Clinical symptoms, serum thyroxine and TRAb, thyroid ultrasound, and orbital computed tomography formed the basis for the diagnoses. PBMCs were separated from 7.5 to 10 ml of fresh peripheral blood using Ficoll-Paque density gradient centrifugation. Total RNA was extracted using Trizol reagent, and RNA quality was assessed on an Agilent 2100 Bioanalyzer. This clonotype was picked up many times. The antigen it binds to is not known. Base qualities are not at hand, and no much larger clone is one base apart. The TCR beta CDR3 regions were amplified from the RNA transcripts. A first-round RT-PCR of the TCR CDR3 used the HTBI primer set with the Qiagen OneStep RT-PCR kit. The libraries were constructed in a second round of multiplex PCR and then size-selected and purified. Paired-end sequencing of the libraries was performed with 100 bp reads on an Illumina HiSeq2000. As for the original processing: SOAPnuke was used to process the raw data, with reads discarded if the reads contained adapters or uncalled bases, had a mean Phred below 15, or lacked an exact constant-primer or identifier match. High-quality paired reads were merged using COPE v1.2.5, and each unique nucleotide sequence was defined as a clonotype. Clonotypes were aligned to IMGT TRBV, TRBD and TRBJ reference segments using MiTCR v1.1. The analysis included only V-J combinations with a frequency above 0.0001, which together covered over 98% of the repertoires. A TCS score was defined as the ratio between F50 (clonal expansion) and ExV (chaos), using BLOSUM62-based TCRdist between CDR3 peptides within each V-J. Welch's t-statistics and random forest reduced around 520 V-J features to around 14, which were used in a naive Bayes classifier (R e1071). TCRdb reprocessing: public reads trimmed at Q25 with fastp, clones called with MiXCR, in-frame beta chains kept. Under each unique CDR3 protein, matching rows form one entry showing the most common genes and DNA. The V and J calls come from TCRdb's annotation, not from the publication. This sample gives hundreds of thousands of distinct CDR3 sequences in total; roughly 13% of them show up just once. Around 32% of the sample belongs to the ten largest clones.

The junction shows trimming of 4 bases on V and 0 bases on J, plus 10 bases between the germline ends. The germline V gene yields MDHEN for CDR1 and SYDVKM for CDR2. From cysteine to phenylalanine, the CDR3 is 15 amino acids long. The only DNA kept is the CDR3, 45 bases in frame from the first base. Sequences were obtained from blood. The sequence joins TRBV28 to TRBJ1-5; no D gene call is confident. This TCR derives from a woman aged 40 to 50 with Graves' ophthalmopathy. CDR3 protein: CASSSIQYSNQPQHF. In nucleotides, the sequence is TGTGCCAGCAGTTCGATACAGTATAGCAATCAGCCCCAGCATTTT.